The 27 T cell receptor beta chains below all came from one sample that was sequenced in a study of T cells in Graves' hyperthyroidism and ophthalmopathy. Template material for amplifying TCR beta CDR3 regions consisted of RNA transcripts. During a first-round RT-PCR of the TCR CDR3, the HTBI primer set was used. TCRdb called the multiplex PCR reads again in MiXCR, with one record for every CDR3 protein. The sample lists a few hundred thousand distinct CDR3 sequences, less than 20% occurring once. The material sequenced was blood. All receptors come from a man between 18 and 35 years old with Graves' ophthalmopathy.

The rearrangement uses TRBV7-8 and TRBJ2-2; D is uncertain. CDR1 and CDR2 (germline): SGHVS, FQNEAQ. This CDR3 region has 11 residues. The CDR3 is CEAGSAGELFF. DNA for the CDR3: TGTGAGGCAGGCTCGGCCGGGGAGCTGTTTTTT.

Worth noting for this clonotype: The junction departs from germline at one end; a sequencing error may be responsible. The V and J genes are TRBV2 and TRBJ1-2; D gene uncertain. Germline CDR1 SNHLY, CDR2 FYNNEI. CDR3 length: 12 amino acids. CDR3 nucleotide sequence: TGTGCCAGCAGCCCCCAGTCGCGGTATAAGGCCTTC. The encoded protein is CASSPQSRYKAF.

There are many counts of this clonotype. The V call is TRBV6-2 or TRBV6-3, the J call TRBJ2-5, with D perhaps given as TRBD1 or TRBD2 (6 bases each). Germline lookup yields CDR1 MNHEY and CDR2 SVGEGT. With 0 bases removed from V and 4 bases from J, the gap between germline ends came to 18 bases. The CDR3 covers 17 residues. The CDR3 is CASSYSGYREAGETQYF. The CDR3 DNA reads TGTGCCAGCAGTTACTCGGGTTACAGGGAGGCTGGAGAGACCCAGTACTTC.

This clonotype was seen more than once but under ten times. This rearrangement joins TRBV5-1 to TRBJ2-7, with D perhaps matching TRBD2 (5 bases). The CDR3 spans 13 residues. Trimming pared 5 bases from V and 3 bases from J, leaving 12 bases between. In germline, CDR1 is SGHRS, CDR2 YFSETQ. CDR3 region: CASRGAAGYEQYF. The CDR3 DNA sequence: TGCGCCAGCAGGGGCGCGGCGGGCTACGAGCAGTACTTC.

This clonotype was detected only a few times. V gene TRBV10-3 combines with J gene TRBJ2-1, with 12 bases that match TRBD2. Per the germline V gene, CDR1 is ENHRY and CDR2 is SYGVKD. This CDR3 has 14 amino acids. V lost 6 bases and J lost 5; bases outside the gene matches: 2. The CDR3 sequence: CAIRSSGGDNEQFF. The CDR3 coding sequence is TGTGCCATCAGATCTAGCGGGGGGGACAATGAGCAGTTCTTC.

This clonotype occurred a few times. The CDR3, as DNA: TGTGCCATCAGATTACAGGGAACCTATGGCTACACCTTC. Protein product: CAIRLQGTYGYTF. The genes are TRBV10-3 and TRBJ1-2; D possibly corresponds to TRBD1 (6 bases). Looked up from germline, CDR1 is ENHRY and CDR2 is SYGVKD. V shed 6 bases and J shed 4 bases, with 12 bases lying between them. This CDR3 is 13 amino acids long.

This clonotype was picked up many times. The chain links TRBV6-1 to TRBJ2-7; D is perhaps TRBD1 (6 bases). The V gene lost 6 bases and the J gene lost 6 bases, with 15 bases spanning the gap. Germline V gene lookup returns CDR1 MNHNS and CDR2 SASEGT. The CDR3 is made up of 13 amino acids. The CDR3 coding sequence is TGTGCCAGCAGGAACACAGGGCCTGGCGAGCAGTACTTC. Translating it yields CASRNTGPGEQYF.

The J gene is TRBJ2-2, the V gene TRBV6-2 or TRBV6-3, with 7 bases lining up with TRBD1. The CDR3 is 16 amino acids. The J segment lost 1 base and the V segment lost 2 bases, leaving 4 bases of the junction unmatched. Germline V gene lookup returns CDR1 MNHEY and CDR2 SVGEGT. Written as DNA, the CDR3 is TGTGCCAGCAGTTACACCGGGACAGTGAACACCGGGGAGCTGTTTTTT. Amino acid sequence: CASSYTGTVNTGELFF.

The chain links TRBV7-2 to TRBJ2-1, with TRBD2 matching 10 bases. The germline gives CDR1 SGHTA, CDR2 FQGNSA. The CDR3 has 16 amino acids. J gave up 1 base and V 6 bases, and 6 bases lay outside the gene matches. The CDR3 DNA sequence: TGTGCCAGCAGGTCACCGGGACTAGCGTCCTACAATGAGCAGTTCTTC. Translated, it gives CASRSPGLASYNEQFF.

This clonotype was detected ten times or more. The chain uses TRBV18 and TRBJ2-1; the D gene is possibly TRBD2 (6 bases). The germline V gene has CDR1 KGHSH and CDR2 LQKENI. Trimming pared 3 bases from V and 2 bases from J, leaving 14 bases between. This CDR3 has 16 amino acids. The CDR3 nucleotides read TGTGCCAGCTCACCTCGGGGGACCATCGCCTACAATGAGCAGTTCTTC. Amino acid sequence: CASSPRGTIAYNEQFF.

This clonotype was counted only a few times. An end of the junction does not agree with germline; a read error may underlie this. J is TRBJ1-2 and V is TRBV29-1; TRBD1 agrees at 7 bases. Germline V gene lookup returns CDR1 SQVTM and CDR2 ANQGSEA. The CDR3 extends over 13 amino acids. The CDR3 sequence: CSAEPTGRYGYTF. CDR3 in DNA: TGCAGCGCTGAACCGACAGGGAGGTATGGCTACACCTTC.

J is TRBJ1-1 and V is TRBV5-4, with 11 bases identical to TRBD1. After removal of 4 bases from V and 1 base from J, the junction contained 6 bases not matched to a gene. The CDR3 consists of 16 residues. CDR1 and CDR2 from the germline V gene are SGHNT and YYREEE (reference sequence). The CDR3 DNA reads TGTGCCAGCAGCACCAGGGACAGGGGGGCGAACACTGAAGCTTTCTTT. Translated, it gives CASSTRDRGANTEAFF. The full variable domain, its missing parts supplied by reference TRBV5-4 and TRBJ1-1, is ETGVTQSPTHLIKTRGQQVTLRCSSQSGHNTVSWYQQALGQGPQFIFQYYREEENGRGNFPPRFSGLQFPNYSSELNVNALELDDSALYLCASSTRDRGANTEAFFGQGTRLTVV.

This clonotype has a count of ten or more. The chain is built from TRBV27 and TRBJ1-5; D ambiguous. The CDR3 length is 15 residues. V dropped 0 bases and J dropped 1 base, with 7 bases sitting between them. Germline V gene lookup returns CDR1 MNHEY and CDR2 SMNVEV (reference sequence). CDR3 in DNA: TGTGCCAGCAGTTTATCGTTGAGAAGCAATCAGCCCCAGCATTTT. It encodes CASSLSLRSNQPQHF.

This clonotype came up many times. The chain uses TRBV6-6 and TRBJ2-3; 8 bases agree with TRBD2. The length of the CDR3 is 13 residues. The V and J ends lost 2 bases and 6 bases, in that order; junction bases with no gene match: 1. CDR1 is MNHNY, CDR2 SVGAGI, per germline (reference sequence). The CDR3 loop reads CASSYERGDTQYF. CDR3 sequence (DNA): TGTGCCAGCAGTTACGAGCGGGGGGATACGCAGTATTTT.

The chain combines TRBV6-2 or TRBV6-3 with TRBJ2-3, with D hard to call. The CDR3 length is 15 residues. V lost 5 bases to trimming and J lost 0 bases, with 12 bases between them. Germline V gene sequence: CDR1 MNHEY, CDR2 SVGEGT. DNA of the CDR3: TGTGCCAGCAGTGTAACAACTACTAGCACAGATACGCAGTATTTT. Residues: CASSVTTTSTDTQYF.

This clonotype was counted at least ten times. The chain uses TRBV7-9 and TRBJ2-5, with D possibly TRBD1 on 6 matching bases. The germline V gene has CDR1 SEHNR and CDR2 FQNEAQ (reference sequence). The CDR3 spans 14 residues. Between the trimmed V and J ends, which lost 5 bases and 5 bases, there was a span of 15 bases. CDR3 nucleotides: TGTGCCAGCAGCGTGGGACCGCAGGGGGAGACCCAGTACTTC. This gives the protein CASSVGPQGETQYF.

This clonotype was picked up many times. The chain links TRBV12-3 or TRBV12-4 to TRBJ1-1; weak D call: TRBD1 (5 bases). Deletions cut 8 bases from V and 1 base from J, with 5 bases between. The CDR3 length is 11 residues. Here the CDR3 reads CASGQNTEAFF. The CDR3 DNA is TGTGCCAGCGGACAGAACACTGAAGCTTTCTTT.

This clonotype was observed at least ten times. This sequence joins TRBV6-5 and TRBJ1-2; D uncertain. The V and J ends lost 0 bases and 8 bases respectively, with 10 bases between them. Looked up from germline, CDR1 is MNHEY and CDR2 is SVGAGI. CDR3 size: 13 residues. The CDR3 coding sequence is TGTGCCAGCAGTTACTCTGGTCCGGGCGGCTACACCTTC. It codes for CASSYSGPGGYTF.

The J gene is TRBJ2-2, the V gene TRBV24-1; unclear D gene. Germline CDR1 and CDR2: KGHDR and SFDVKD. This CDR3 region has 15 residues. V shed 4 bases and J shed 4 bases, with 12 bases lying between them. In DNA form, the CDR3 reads TGTGCCACCAGTGACCTTGAGGACGGCACCGGGGAGCTGTTTTTT. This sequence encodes CATSDLEDGTGELFF.

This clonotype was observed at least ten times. Written as DNA, the CDR3 is TGTGCCAGCAGCTTTTTTAGCGGGGCTAGCACAGATACGCAGTATTTT. It translates to CASSFFSGASTDTQYF. The chain carries TRBV7-2 and TRBJ2-3, with 8 positions matching TRBD2. Trimming cost V 3 bases and J 0 bases; bases outside gene matches: 5. Germline V CDR1 and CDR2: SGHTA, FQGNSA. CDR3 length: 16 amino acids.

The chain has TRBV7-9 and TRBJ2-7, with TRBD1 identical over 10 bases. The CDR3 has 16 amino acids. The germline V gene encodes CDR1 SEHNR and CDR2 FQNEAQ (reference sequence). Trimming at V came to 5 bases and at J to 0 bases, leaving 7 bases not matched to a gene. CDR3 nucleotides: TGTGCCAGCAGCATCGGACAGGGGGGGAGCTCCTACGAGCAGTACTTC. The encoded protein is CASSIGQGGSSYEQYF. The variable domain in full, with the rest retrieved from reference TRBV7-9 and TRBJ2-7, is DTGVSQNPRHKITKRGQNVTFRCDPISEHNRLYWYRQTLGQGPEFLTYFQNEAQLEKSRLLSDRFSAERPKGSFSTLEIQRTEQGDSAMYLCASSIGQGGSSYEQYFGPGTRLTVT.

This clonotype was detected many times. This CDR3 is CATQGGTGDGTQYF. Here the CDR3 DNA reads TGTGCCACCCAAGGAGGGACAGGGGACGGGACCCAGTACTTC. This rearrangement joins TRBV7-7 to TRBJ2-5, with TRBD1 matching 10 bases. The CDR3 is made up of 14 amino acids. The germline V gene encodes CDR1 SSHAT and CDR2 FNYEAQ (reference sequence). The V segment lost 10 bases and the J segment 7 bases; nucleotides outside the gene matches: 12.

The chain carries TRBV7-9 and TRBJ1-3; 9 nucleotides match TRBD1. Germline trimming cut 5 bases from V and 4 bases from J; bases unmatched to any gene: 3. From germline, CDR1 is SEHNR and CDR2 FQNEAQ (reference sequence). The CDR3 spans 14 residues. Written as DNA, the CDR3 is TGTGCCAGCAGCCAACAGGGGGCCGGAAACACCATATATTTT. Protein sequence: CASSQQGAGNTIYF.

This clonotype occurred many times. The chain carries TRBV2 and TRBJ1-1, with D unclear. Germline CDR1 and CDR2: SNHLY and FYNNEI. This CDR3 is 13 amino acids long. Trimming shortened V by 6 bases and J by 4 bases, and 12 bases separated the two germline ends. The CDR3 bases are TGTGCCAGCAGGGCCGGAGTGGGCACTGAAGCTTTCTTT. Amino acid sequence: CASRAGVGTEAFF.

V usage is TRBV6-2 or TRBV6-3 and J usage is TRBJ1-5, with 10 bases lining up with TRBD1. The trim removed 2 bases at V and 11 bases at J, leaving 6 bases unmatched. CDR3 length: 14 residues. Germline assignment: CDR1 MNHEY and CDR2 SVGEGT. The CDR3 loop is CASSYGQGDMAQHF. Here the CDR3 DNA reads TGTGCCAGCAGTTACGGACAGGGGGATATGGCCCAGCATTTT.

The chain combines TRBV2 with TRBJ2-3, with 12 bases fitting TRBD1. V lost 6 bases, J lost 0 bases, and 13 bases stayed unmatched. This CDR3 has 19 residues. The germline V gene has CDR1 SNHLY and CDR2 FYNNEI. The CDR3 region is CASSAHRDRGRGSTDTQYF. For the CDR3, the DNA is TGTGCCAGCAGCGCCCACCGGGACAGGGGGCGCGGAAGCACAGATACGCAGTATTTT.

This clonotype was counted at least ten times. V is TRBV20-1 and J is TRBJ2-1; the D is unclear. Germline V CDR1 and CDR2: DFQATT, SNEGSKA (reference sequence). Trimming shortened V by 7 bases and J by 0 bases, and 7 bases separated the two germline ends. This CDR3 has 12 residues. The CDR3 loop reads CSGESSYNEQFF. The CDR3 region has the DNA TGCAGTGGAGAGAGCTCCTACAATGAGCAGTTCTTC.